The clone carrying this TCR beta chain was seen once. What it binds is unknown. The germline V gene encodes CDR1 SQVTM and CDR2 ANQGSEA. V shed 4 bases, J shed 0 bases, and the junction held 10 bases outside the gene matches. The CDR3 loop spans 16 amino acids. The assay used was immunoSEQ (version v3.0), run at survey level. The assay was immunoSEQ multiplex PCR, and TCRdb's table has in-frame clones only and misses some. Among more than 20,000 clones, less than 85% were seen once, and the ten largest hold around 9.5%. These data originate in a study of long-term antiretroviral therapy in people with HIV. For the study at large: A decade or so separates the oldest specimens from the later 2015 immediate-ART recommendation.

Study results and limitations: Clonotypes expanded prior to ART showed repertoire dominance at all sampled time points.

The TCR originated in a middle-aged man with HIV. Source: unsorted PBMCs, taken 2.3 years after starting antiretroviral therapy. The V and J genes are TRBV29-1 and TRBJ2-3; 7 bases align to TRBD1. The CDR3 sequence: CSVVQGQALSTDTQYF. The CDR3 coding sequence is TGCAGCGTTGTACAAGGACAGGCTCTTAGCACAGATACGCAGTATTTT.